The present entry profiles one T cell receptor (beta chain) with its context. These data come from a study of T-cell memory formation after mild COVID-19. From 5'RACE with constant-segment primers came TCR alpha and TCR beta cDNA libraries that carried sample barcodes and UMIs. TCRdb itself ran the 5' RACE reads through MiXCR, one entry per CDR3 protein. The top ten hold about 14% of the sample, which has 150,000 to 200,000 distinct CDR3 sequences, more than 14% seen once. CDR3 length equals 15 residues. Per the germline V gene, CDR1 is MNHEY and CDR2 is SVGEGT. V trimming: 5 bases; J trimming: 5 bases; junction bases outside the gene matches: 9.

Material: PBMCs or a T cell subset sorted from them (not recorded which). The receptor was isolated from an adult woman who had mild COVID-19 (a few samples of this study predate the infection). Cell type and time point are not known. The J gene is TRBJ2-7, the V gene TRBV6-2 or TRBV6-3, with 10 bases identical to TRBD1. The CDR3 is CASSRQGALLHEQYF. CDR3 bases: TGTGCCAGCAGTAGACAGGGGGCGCTTCTTCACGAGCAGTACTTC.